This T cell receptor (beta chain) was sequenced in a study of blood T cell repertoires in COVID-19. Study in general: Specimens from acute and convalescent COVID-19 originated in the United States, Italy and Spain.

In the original processing: Nucleated cell counts were estimated from reference gene primer amplification. The method was immunoSEQ multiplex PCR; TCRdb's version includes in-frame clones alone and lacks a portion of them. The V and J calls and the clone size are those of that table, but D and trimming were determined from the DNA. The sample includes 190,000 or so clones, approximately 94% of them seen just once. The CDR3 is 11 residues long. The source of this sequence is a man aged 30 to 45 with COVID-19, enrolled during active disease. Sequenced input: peripheral blood. The chain carries TRBV21-1 and TRBJ2-1; the table calls TRBD2, which could not be checked here. TRBV21-1 is a pseudogene segment. The CDR3 nucleotides read TGTGCCAGCAGCAACGGGGATGAGCAGTTCTTC. The encoded protein is CASSNGDEQFF.